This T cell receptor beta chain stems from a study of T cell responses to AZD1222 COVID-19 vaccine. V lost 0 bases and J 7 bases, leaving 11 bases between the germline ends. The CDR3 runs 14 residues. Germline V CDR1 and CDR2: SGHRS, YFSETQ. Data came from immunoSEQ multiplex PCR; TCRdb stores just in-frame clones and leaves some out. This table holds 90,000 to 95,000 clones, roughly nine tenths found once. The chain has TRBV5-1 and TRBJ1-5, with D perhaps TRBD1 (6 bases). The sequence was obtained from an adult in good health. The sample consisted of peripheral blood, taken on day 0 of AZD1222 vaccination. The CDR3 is CASSLGGAGQPQHF. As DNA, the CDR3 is TGCGCCAGCAGCTTGGGGGGGGCTGGGCAGCCCCAGCATTTT.